The clone carrying this T cell receptor beta chain was counted at least ten times. These data originate in a study of T cells after yellow fever vaccination. 5'RACE template switching added a universal primer site and UMIs to TCR cDNA. TCRdb reprocessed the 5' RACE reads with MiXCR, giving one entry per CDR3 protein. The table lists more than 200,000 distinct CDR3 sequences, more than 3.5% of them singletons. The V gene lost 8 bases and the J gene lost 4 bases, with 20 bases spanning the gap. Germline CDR1 KGHSH, CDR2 LQKENI. The CDR3 runs 15 residues. The receptor was derived from a man between 18 and 29 years old who received the YFV17D yellow fever vaccine. The chain joins TRBV18 to TRBJ1-2, with D perhaps TRBD1 (6 bases). The source material was PBMCs, sampled 15 days after the yellow fever booster vaccination. CDR3: CASHKGGDNSYGYTF. CDR3 DNA sequence: TGTGCCAGCCACAAAGGGGGAGACAACTCCTATGGCTACACCTTC.